This T cell receptor (beta chain) was captured in a study of blood T cell repertoires in COVID-19. TCRdb keeps only in-frame clones here, not all; method: immunoSEQ multiplex PCR. The sample contains about 430,000 clones, roughly 90% of which appear only once. The CDR3 runs 15 residues. V was shortened by 0 bases and J by 7 bases, with 15 bases between the two germline ends. Germline V CDR1 and CDR2: KGHSH, LQKENI. This sequence was found in a woman aged 25 to 39 with acute COVID-19. Sequencing input: PBMCs or T cells enriched from blood (not recorded which). This sequence joins TRBV18 and TRBJ1-2; D unresolved. The CDR3 reads CASSPPTPQTGGYTF. The CDR3 DNA reads TGTGCCAGCTCACCACCCACACCCCAAACGGGTGGCTACACCTTC.